Listed below are T cell receptor beta chains from one sample, sequenced in a study of T-cell memory formation after mild COVID-19. TCRdb reanalysed the 5' RACE reads using MiXCR and keeps one entry per CDR3 protein. The sample includes about 130,000 distinct CDR3 sequences, approximately 25% of them seen just once. The sequencing sample was made of PBMCs or a T cell subset sorted from them (not recorded which). The origin of the receptors is an adult woman who had mild COVID-19 (a few samples of this study predate the infection). Cell type and time point are not known. CDR3s include the opening cysteine and the closing phenylalanine or tryptophan. A D gene is named only where the DNA matches it firmly. Part of the rows lack a size; the others show once, few, many or a class for expanded clones.

J,V,D,size,length,DNA,CDR3
TRBJ1-3,TRBV9,TRBD1,-,19,TGTGCCAGCAGCCTGCGACCGGGACAGGGGCTTTTCTCTGGAAACACCATATATTTT,CASSLRPGQGLFSGNTIYF
TRBJ2-3,TRBV5-1,-,many,14,TGCGCCAGCAGCTTCCGGTATCTCACAGATACGCAGTATTTT,CASSFRYLTDTQYF
TRBJ1-2,TRBV13,-,-,12,TGTGCCAGCAGCTTAGCGGGTAGAGGCTACACCTTC,CASSLAGRGYTF
TRBJ1-1,TRBV25-1,-,-,11,TGTGCCAGCAGGAGCGCGGCTGAAGCTTTCTTT,CASRSAAEAFF
TRBJ2-2,TRBV29-1,-,-,16,TGCAGCGTGGGGGTTTTGGCACTAGGGGCCACCGGGGAGCTGTTTTTT,CSVGVLALGATGELFF
TRBJ2-7,TRBV5-1,TRBD1,many,15,TGCGCCAGCAGCGCATCCTACAGGGGGAACTACGAGCAGTACTTC,CASSASYRGNYEQYF
TRBJ2-3,TRBV7-8,-,few,17,TGTGCCAGCCACCTCCTTAGCGGAACTCCTAGCACAGATACGCAGTATTTT,CASHLLSGTPSTDTQYF
TRBJ1-5,TRBV12-5,TRBD1,-,13,TGTGCTAGTGGTTTGGTACAGGGGGTCCCCGAGCATTTT,CASGLVQGVPEHF
TRBJ1-4,TRBV23-1,-,-,15,-,CASSLRTAWCKNCFF
TRBJ1-1,TRBV5-1,-,once,15,TGCGCCAGCAGCTTGGGGGACGGGGAGAACACTGAAGCTTTCTTT,CASSLGDGENTEAFF
TRBJ1-1,TRBV7-9,-,-,13,TGTGCCAGCAGGGGAGGGAAGAACACTGAAGCTTTCTTT,CASRGGKNTEAFF
TRBJ1-2,TRBV9,-,-,12,TGTGCCAGCAGCGCCGCGGGCTATGGCTACACCTTC,CASSAAGYGYTF
TRBJ2-6,TRBV7-3,TRBD2,few,20,TGTGCCAGCAGCTCTGGACTAGCGGGAGGGCCCGGATCTGGGGCCAACGTCCTGACTTTC,CASSSGLAGGPGSGANVLTF
TRBJ1-1,TRBV5-1,-,few,15,TGCGCCAGCAGCTTGTTCCGACAGATCAACACTGAAGCTTTCTTT,CASSLFRQINTEAFF
TRBJ2-7,TRBV2,TRBD2,-,14,TGTGCCAGCAGTGCAGCGGGAGTGATTCTCGAGCAGTACTTC,CASSAAGVILEQYF
TRBJ2-1,TRBV3-1,TRBD2,-,16,TGTGCCAGCAGCCTCGGGACTAGCGAGCTCTACAATGAGCAGTTCTTC,CASSLGTSELYNEQFF
TRBJ2-7,TRBV7-6,TRBD2,once,15,TGTGCCAGCAGCTTAACGGCGGGAGATTCCGACGAGCAGTACTTC,CASSLTAGDSDEQYF
TRBJ2-1,TRBV24-1,-,few,16,TGTGCCACCAGTGATTTAGGGGAATTTCGCTACAATGAGCAGTTCTTC,CATSDLGEFRYNEQFF
TRBJ2-2,TRBV7-9,TRBD1,-,16,TGTGCCAGCAGCTCCGGACAGGGGGCGAACACCGGGGAGCTGTTTTTT,CASSSGQGANTGELFF
TRBJ2-1,TRBV29-1,TRBD1,-,12,TGCAGCGTTGAAGGAGGGGGCAGTGAGCAGTTCTTC,CSVEGGGSEQFF
TRBJ2-3,TRBV4-1,-,few,16,TGCGCCAGCAGCCAAGAATTGTGGACGGGGACAGATACGCAGTATTTT,CASSQELWTGTDTQYF